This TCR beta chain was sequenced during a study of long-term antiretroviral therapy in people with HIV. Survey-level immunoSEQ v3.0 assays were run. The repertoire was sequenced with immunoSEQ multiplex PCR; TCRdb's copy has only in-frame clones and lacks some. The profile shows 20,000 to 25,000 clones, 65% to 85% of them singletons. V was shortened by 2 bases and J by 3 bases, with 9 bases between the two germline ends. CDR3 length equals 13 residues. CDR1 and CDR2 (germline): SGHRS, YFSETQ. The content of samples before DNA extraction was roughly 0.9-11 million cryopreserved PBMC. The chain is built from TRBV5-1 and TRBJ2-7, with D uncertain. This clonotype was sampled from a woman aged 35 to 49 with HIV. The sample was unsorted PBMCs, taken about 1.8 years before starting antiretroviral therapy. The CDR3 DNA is TGCGCCAGCAGCTTCACCGTCGGCTACGAGCAGTACTTC. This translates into CASSFTVGYEQYF.